This T cell receptor beta chain appears in the sequencing data of a study of T cells in localized non-small cell lung cancer. The CDR3 totals 13 residues. V was trimmed by 8 bases and J by 1 base, leaving 10 bases between them. From germline, CDR1 is MDHEN and CDR2 SYDVKM. The data were produced by immunoSEQ multiplex PCR, yet TCRdb's version contains in-frame clones alone and is incomplete. The sample includes under 55,000 clones, over 60% of them seen just once. About this clone itself: Its antigen is currently unknown.

General study findings and limits: Greater T cell density in blood accompanied longer overall survival. Sequencing covered just one tumor region, so heterogeneity cannot be ruled out. The highest T cell clonality was in uninvolved adjacent lung, above tumor. Detection in adjacent lung was observed for a median about 50 of the top 100 tumor clones.

The chain recombines TRBV28 with TRBJ2-3; D is perhaps TRBD1 (5 bases). The input for sequencing was PBMCs, taken before any cancer treatment. The TCR was taken from a woman aged 40 to 75 with stage II lung adenocarcinoma. This chain's CDR3 is CASGAPGTDTQYF. As DNA, the CDR3 is TGTGCCAGCGGGGCCCCGGGCACAGATACGCAGTATTTT.